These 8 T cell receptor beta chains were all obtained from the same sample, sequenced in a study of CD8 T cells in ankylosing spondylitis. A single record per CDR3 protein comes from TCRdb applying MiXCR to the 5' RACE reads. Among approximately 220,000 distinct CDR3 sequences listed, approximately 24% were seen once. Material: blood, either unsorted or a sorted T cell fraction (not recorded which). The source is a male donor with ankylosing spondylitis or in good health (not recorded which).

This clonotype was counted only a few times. CDR3 DNA: TGTGCCAGCAGCCAAGATAAAGACAGGGGCGGCTCTGGGGCCAACGTCCTGACTTTC. Its translation: CASSQDKDRGGSGANVLTF. The V gene is TRBV3-1, the J gene TRBJ2-6; TRBD1 matches at 8 bases. After removal of 0 bases from V and 0 bases from J, the junction contained 7 bases not matched to a gene. CDR1 and CDR2 (germline): LGHDT, YNNKEL (reference sequence). The CDR3 extends over 19 amino acids.

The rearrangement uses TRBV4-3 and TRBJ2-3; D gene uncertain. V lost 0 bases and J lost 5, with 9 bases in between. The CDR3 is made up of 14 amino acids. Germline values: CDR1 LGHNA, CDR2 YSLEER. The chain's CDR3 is CASSQDAARDTQYF. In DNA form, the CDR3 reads TGCGCCAGCAGCCAAGATGCCGCTAGAGATACGCAGTATTTT.

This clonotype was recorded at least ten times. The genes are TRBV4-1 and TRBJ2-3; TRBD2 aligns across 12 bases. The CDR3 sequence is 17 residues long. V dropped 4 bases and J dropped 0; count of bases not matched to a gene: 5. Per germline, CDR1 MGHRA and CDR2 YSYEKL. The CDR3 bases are TGCGCCAGCAGCCCCAGACTAGCGGGAGCCAGCACAGATACGCAGTATTTT. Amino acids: CASSPRLAGASTDTQYF.

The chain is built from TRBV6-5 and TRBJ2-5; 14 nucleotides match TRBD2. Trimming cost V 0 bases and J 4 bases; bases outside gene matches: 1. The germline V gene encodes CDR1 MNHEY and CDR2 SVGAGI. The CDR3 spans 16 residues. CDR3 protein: CASSYSGTSGRETQYF. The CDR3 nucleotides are TGTGCCAGCAGTTACTCGGGGACTAGCGGGAGAGAGACCCAGTACTTC.

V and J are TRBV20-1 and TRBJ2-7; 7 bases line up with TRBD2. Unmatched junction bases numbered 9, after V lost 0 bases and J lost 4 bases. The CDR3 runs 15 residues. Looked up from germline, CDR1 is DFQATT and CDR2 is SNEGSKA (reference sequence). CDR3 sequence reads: CSARDLARGSYEQYF. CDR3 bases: TGCAGTGCTAGAGATCTGGCTCGCGGGAGTTACGAGCAGTACTTC.

Here the CDR3 DNA reads TGCAGCGTCGGGCAGTTGAGCTCCTACGAGCAGTACTTC. This encodes CSVGQLSSYEQYF. This chain connects TRBV29-1 to TRBJ2-7; D uncertain. Deletions cut 6 bases from V and 0 bases from J, with 12 bases between. The germline gives CDR1 SQVTM, CDR2 ANQGSEA. The CDR3 has 13 residues.

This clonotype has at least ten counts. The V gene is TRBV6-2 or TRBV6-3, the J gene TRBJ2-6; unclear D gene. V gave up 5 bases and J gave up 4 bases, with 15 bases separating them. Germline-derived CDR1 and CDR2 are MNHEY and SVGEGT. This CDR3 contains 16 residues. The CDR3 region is CASSDPTRGGANVLTF. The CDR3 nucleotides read TGTGCCAGCAGTGACCCGACCCGCGGAGGGGCCAACGTCCTGACTTTC.

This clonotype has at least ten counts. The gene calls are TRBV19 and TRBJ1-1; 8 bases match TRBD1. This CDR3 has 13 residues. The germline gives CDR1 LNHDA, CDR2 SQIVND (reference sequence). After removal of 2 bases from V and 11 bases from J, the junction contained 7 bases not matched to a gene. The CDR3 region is CASSILTQGDAFF. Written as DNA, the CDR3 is TGTGCCAGTAGTATATTGACACAGGGGGATGCTTTCTTT.